The 10 T cell receptor beta chains below come from one sample, sequenced in a study of blood T cell repertoires in COVID-19. Here immunoSEQ multiplex PCR was the method, and the copy in TCRdb shows in-frame clones only, minus some. The sample consists of roughly 9,400 clones, around 80% of them appearing once. The sequenced sample consisted of peripheral blood. These TCRs come from a human donor in a cohort sampled during active COVID-19.

V and J are TRBV27 and TRBJ2-5; TRBD2 agrees at 14 bases. The CDR3 contains 17 residues. Germline assignment: CDR1 MNHEY and CDR2 SMNVEV (reference sequence). V lost 6 bases to trimming and J lost 5 bases; unmatched junction nucleotides: 11. CDR3 amino acids: CASRPGLAGVELETQYF. Written as DNA, the CDR3 is TGTGCCAGCAGGCCGGGACTAGCGGGGGTAGAGTTGGAGACCCAGTACTTC.

The chain has TRBV30 and TRBJ1-2; 9 nucleotides match TRBD1. The CDR3 extends over 14 amino acids. Germline V gene sequence: CDR1 GTSNPN, CDR2 SVGIG (reference sequence). V gave up 0 bases and J gave up 7 bases; unmatched junction bases: 6. The CDR3 region is CAWSVGTGLSGYTF. For the CDR3, the DNA is TGTGCCTGGAGTGTTGGGACAGGGTTGTCTGGCTACACCTTC. The variable domain in full, completed from reference TRBV30 and TRBJ1-2, reads SQTIHQWPATLVQPVGSPLSLECTVEGTSNPNLYWYRQAAGRGLQLLFYSVGIGQISSEVPQNLSASRPQDRQFILSSKKLLLSDSGFYLCAWSVGTGLSGYTFGSGTRLTVV.

J is TRBJ1-5 and V is TRBV5-8; 8 bases line up with TRBD1. V was clipped by 6 bases and J by 4 bases; unmatched bases: 9. Germline CDR1 is SGHTS and CDR2 is YDEGEE. This CDR3 has 15 residues. CDR3 in DNA: TGTGCCAGCACCCAACGGGGACAGGAAAATCAGCCCCAGCATTTT. It encodes CASTQRGQENQPQHF.

This chain connects TRBV27 to TRBJ2-7; tentatively, D is TRBD1 (5 bases). The V and J ends lost 3 bases and 2 bases respectively, with 8 bases between them. The germline V gene has CDR1 MNHEY and CDR2 SMNVEV (reference sequence). The CDR3 covers 13 residues. The CDR3 DNA is TGTGCCAGCAGTTTTACAGGCCCCTACGAGCAGTACTTC. Translating gives CASSFTGPYEQYF.

This chain connects TRBV19 to TRBJ1-6, with a tentative D call TRBD1 (5 bases). V lost 4 bases and J 1 base, leaving 17 bases between the germline ends. This CDR3 contains 18 residues. Germline CDR1 reads LNHDA; CDR2 reads SQIVND (reference sequence). The CDR3 sequence is CASSTNRGTLSYNSPLHF. In DNA, the CDR3 is TGTGCCAGTAGTACGAATCGTGGGACTCTTTCCTATAATTCACCCCTCCACTTT.

The chain joins TRBV5-1 to TRBJ1-3; tentatively, D is TRBD1 (6 bases). V lost 4 bases to trimming and J lost 0 bases, with 20 bases between them. The CDR3 runs 18 residues. CDR1 SGHRS and CDR2 YFSETQ come from the germline V gene. The CDR3 bases are TGCGCCAGCAGCCCCTCCCAAGGGGGAATGGGCTCTGGAAACACCATATATTTT. It specifies CASSPSQGGMGSGNTIYF.

This clone has just one count. The chain has TRBV28 and TRBJ2-7; 9 bases agree with TRBD1. Germline loops: CDR1 MDHEN, CDR2 SYDVKM. With 3 bases clipped from V and 3 bases from J, the junction kept 6 bases outside the gene matches. The CDR3 is 15 residues long. The DNA for the CDR3 is TGTGCCAGCAGTTTGTTGGGGACAGGGCTCTACGAGCAGTACTTC. Translation gives CASSLLGTGLYEQYF. The complete variable domain, with remaining parts taken from reference TRBV28 and TRBJ2-7, reads DVKVTQSSRYLVKRTGEKVFLECVQDMDHENMFWYRQDPGLGLRLIYFSYDVKMKEKGDIPEGYSVSREKKERFSLILESASTNQTSMYLCASSLLGTGLYEQYFGPGTRLTVT.

This chain connects TRBV4-3 to TRBJ2-2; D possibly corresponds to TRBD2 (6 bases). V lost 3 bases, J lost 5 bases, and 16 bases lay in between. This CDR3 contains 16 residues. Germline-derived CDR1 and CDR2 are LGHNA and YSLEER. The CDR3 DNA sequence: TGCGCCAGCAGCCATAGACCGGGACTGGGGACCGGGGAGCTGTTTTTT. Encoded protein: CASSHRPGLGTGELFF.

V gene TRBV7-2 combines with J gene TRBJ2-6; no clear D. V was shortened by 6 bases and J by 1 base, with 13 bases between the two germline ends. This CDR3 has 16 amino acids. Germline-derived CDR1 and CDR2 are SGHTA and FQGNSA. CDR3 sequence (DNA): TGTGCCAGCAGGCGAGGTAGCCCATCTGGGGCCAACGTCCTGACTTTC. This sequence encodes CASRRGSPSGANVLTF.

This clone was observed a single time. The chain employs TRBV29-1 and TRBJ1-1, with D possibly being TRBD1 (6 bases). The germline gives CDR1 SQVTM, CDR2 ANQGSEA. Trimming took 6 bases from V and 1 from J, leaving 18 bases between them. This CDR3 has 15 amino acids. The CDR3 DNA sequence: TGCAGCGTCCCCGTCATCGGACAGTCGAACACTGAAGCTTTCTTT. Amino acids: CSVPVIGQSNTEAFF.